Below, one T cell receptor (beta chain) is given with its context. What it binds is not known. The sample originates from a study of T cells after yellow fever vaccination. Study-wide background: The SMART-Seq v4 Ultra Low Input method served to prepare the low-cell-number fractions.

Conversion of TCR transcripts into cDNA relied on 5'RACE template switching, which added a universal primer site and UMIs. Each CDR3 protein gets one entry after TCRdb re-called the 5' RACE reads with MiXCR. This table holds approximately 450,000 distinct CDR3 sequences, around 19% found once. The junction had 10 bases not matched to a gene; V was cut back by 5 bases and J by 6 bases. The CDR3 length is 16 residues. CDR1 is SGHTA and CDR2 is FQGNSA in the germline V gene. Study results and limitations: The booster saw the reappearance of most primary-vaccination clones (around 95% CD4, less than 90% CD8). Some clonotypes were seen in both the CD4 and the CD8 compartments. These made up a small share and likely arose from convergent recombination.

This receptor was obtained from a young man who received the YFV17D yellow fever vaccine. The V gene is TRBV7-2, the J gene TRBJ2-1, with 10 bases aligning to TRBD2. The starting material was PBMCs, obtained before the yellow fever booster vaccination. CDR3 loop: CASSDPSGGSLNEQFF. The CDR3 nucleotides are TGTGCCAGCAGCGATCCTAGCGGGGGATCTCTCAATGAGCAGTTCTTC.